These 11 T cell receptor beta chains were sequenced from one sample in a study of identical twins. From the 5' RACE reads, TCRdb called clonotypes with MiXCR, one entry per CDR3 protein. The table has about 240,000 distinct CDR3 sequences, about 10% seen once. Sequencing was performed on memory T cells sorted from blood. Receptors were obtained from a man aged 45-60 years in good health.

The chain recombines TRBV20-1 with TRBJ2-3; 15 positions match TRBD2. The germline CDR1 and CDR2 sequences are DFQATT and SNEGSKA (reference sequence). V gave up 6 bases and J gave up 6 bases; unmatched junction bases: 7. This CDR3 spans 15 amino acids. Here the CDR3 reads CSARTSGGAGDTQYF. In nucleotides, the CDR3 is TGCAGTGCGCGGACTAGCGGGGGGGCCGGGGATACGCAGTATTTT.

This clonotype was counted many times. This chain connects TRBV9 to TRBJ2-3, with 7 bases matching TRBD2. V shed 1 base and J 5 bases; nucleotides not matched to a gene: 7. The CDR3 is 15 amino acids. The germline CDR1 and CDR2 sequences are SGDLS and YYNGEE. DNA for the CDR3: TGTGCCAGCAGCGTACGAGGGAGGGCTGGAGATACGCAGTATTTT. This gives the protein CASSVRGRAGDTQYF.

This clonotype turned up a few times. The chain carries TRBV7-2 and TRBJ2-7; a weak D match, TRBD2 (6 bases). V lost 1 base, J lost 3 bases, and 10 bases lay in between. Germline CDR1 reads SGHTA; CDR2 reads FQGNSA. This CDR3 contains 14 residues. In DNA, the CDR3 is TGTGCCAGCAGCTTAGGTTGGCGGGACTACGAGCAGTACTTC. Protein sequence: CASSLGWRDYEQYF.

This clonotype has a handful of counts. The CDR3 sequence: CASSFPGQGGYTF. The CDR3 DNA reads as TGTGCCAGCAGTTTCCCGGGACAGGGTGGCTACACCTTC. The rearrangement uses TRBV6-2 or TRBV6-3 and TRBJ1-2; the match to TRBD1 covers 9 bases. The germline gives CDR1 MNHEY, CDR2 SVGEGT. The CDR3 contains 13 residues. Germline trimming cut 4 bases from V and 7 bases from J; bases unmatched to any gene: 4.

This clonotype was observed at least ten times. This chain uses TRBV29-1 with TRBJ2-7; 9 positions agree with TRBD1. The CDR3 totals 12 residues. Germline assignment: CDR1 SQVTM and CDR2 ANQGSEA. Trimming removed 5 bases from V and 3 bases from J; junction bases left unmatched: 2. Here the CDR3 reads CSVLGQGYEQYF. The CDR3 region has the DNA TGCAGCGTTTTGGGACAGGGCTACGAGCAGTACTTC.

This clonotype was counted many times. V is TRBV7-2 and J is TRBJ2-1; 9 bases fit TRBD1. The CDR3 sequence is 14 residues long. CDR1 and CDR2 from the germline V gene are SGHTA and FQGNSA. V gave up 5 bases and J gave up 9 bases; unmatched junction bases: 8. CDR3 amino acids: CASSPGTGMVEQFF. DNA for the CDR3: TGTGCCAGCAGCCCCGGGACAGGGATGGTTGAGCAGTTCTTC.

The CDR3 region is CSAIEGGAAKNIQYF. The CDR3, as DNA: TGCAGTGCAATCGAAGGGGGGGCCGCCAAAAACATTCAGTACTTC. V usage is TRBV20-1 and J usage is TRBJ2-4; possibly TRBD2 for D (7 bases). The CDR3 has 15 residues. V was shortened by 6 bases and J by 1 base, with 16 bases between the two germline ends. Germline CDR1 DFQATT, CDR2 SNEGSKA (reference sequence).

This clonotype was counted at least ten times. The chain has TRBV4-1 and TRBJ1-2, with D tentatively TRBD1 (5 bases). The V end was cut by 4 bases, the J end by 7 bases, with 13 bases between. CDR1 is MGHRA, CDR2 YSYEKL, per germline. This CDR3 region has 13 residues. Here the CDR3 DNA reads TGCGCCAGCAGCCGTCCAGGGCCAGGTGGCTACACCTTC. Translated: CASSRPGPGGYTF.

The rearrangement links TRBV18 to TRBJ1-2; 9 bases align to TRBD1. This CDR3 is built from 12 residues. The V segment lost 3 bases and the J segment 8 bases; nucleotides outside the gene matches: 1. Germline-derived CDR1 and CDR2 are KGHSH and LQKENI. For the CDR3, the DNA is TGTGCCAGCTCACCCGGACAGGGGGGCTACACCTTC. As protein: CASSPGQGGYTF.

The chain employs TRBV3-1 and TRBJ2-5; 8 bases are a match to TRBD1. CDR1 is LGHDT and CDR2 is YNNKEL in the germline V gene (reference sequence). This CDR3 contains 17 residues. V was pared by 4 bases and J by 5 bases, with 15 bases of the junction left unmatched. The CDR3 nucleotides read TGTGCCAGCAGCCCAACAGGGGGTTGGACGCGTACGGAGACCCAGTACTTC. The encoded protein is CASSPTGGWTRTETQYF.

This clonotype was observed a handful of times. The V gene is TRBV6-1, the J gene TRBJ1-4, with a possible D match to TRBD1 (6 bases). The ends were cut back, 6 bases at V and 4 bases at J, with 9 bases in the middle. Germline lookup yields CDR1 MNHNS and CDR2 SASEGT. The CDR3 length is 13 residues. DNA for the CDR3: TGTGCCAGCAGGGACAGCGGTAATGAAAAACTGTTTTTT. Translation gives CASRDSGNEKLFF.